The 19 T cell receptor beta chains reported below all come from one sample, sequenced in a study of cytomegalovirus exposure and HLA in healthy donors (dated by TCRdb to the late 2010s). Library preparation employed the immunoSEQ multiplex PCR assay. For the multiplex PCR, a mixture combining 60 forward primers for TCR Vbeta segments and 13 reverse primers for TCR Jbeta segments was used. The immuneACCESS repertoire file appears here via TCRdb, limited to in-frame rearrangements. These files lack a portion of the clones; in checked studies, under half of the deficit traces to unresolved V genes, and the cause of the others is not known. The sample table records 180,000 or so clones; roughly 80% of these occur just once. The ten largest clones add up to 2.5% to 3% of the sample. Material: PBMCs. These receptors originate from a female donor in good health and CMV-seronegative.

This chain uses TRBV5-4 with TRBJ1-4, with 8 bases fitting TRBD1. The length of the CDR3 is 17 residues. The V gene's germline CDR1 is SGHNT and CDR2 YYREEE (reference sequence). V shed 4 bases and J 0 bases; nucleotides not matched to a gene: 8. CDR3 amino acids: CASSAETGAATNEKLFF. For the CDR3, the DNA is TGTGCCAGCAGCGCCGAGACAGGGGCCGCAACTAATGAAAAACTGTTTTTT.

The CDR3 is CASSRGGSTSYEQYF. DNA of the CDR3: TGTGCCAGCAGCCGTGGGGGGAGTACCTCCTACGAGCAGTACTTC. The chain is built from TRBV7-2 and TRBJ2-7; D perhaps matches TRBD2 (6 bases). CDR1 is SGHTA, CDR2 FQGNSA, per germline. V dropped 5 bases and J dropped 0 bases, with 14 bases sitting between them. The CDR3 spans 15 residues.

This chain uses TRBV18 with TRBJ2-7; 11 nucleotides match TRBD1. Germline CDR1 and CDR2: KGHSH and LQKENI. V was pared by 1 base and J by 3 bases, with 2 bases of the junction left unmatched. This CDR3 has 15 residues. The CDR3 DNA reads as TGTGCCAGCTCACCACGGACAGGGGGCCTCTACGAGCAGTACTTC. It is translated as CASSPRTGGLYEQYF.

The V call is TRBV5-1, the J call TRBJ2-3; 13 bases align to TRBD2. Germline CDR1 reads SGHRS; CDR2 reads YFSETQ. The CDR3 is 17 amino acids. V trimming: 5 bases; J trimming: 0 bases; junction bases outside the gene matches: 6. The DNA of the CDR3 is TGCGCCAGCAGGGAGGGACTAGCGGGGCTTAGCACAGATACGCAGTATTTT. Protein sequence: CASREGLAGLSTDTQYF.

This clone was seen a few times. V is TRBV6-1 and J is TRBJ2-7; D ambiguous. Germline values: CDR1 MNHNS, CDR2 SASEGT. CDR3 length: 13 amino acids. V shed 4 bases and J shed 2 bases, with 9 bases lying between them. The DNA for the CDR3 is TGTGCCAGCAGTGTCCCTGGGCCCTACGAGCAGTACTTC. Amino acid sequence: CASSVPGPYEQYF.

J is TRBJ2-1 and V is TRBV29-1; possible D gene TRBD1, 6 bases. The CDR3 runs 16 residues. The V end was cut by 4 bases, the J end by 1 base, with 17 bases between. CDR1 and CDR2 (germline): SQVTM, ANQGSEA. The CDR3 DNA follows: TGCAGCGTTGGGGACAACGACTGGGCTTCCTACAATGAGCAGTTCTTC. This gives the protein CSVGDNDWASYNEQFF.

The rearrangement joins TRBV30 to TRBJ1-1; a weak D match, TRBD1 (5 bases). CDR3 size: 14 residues. The V gene lost 4 bases and the J gene lost 3 bases, with 15 bases spanning the gap. Germline V CDR1 and CDR2: GTSNPN, SVGIG (reference sequence). CDR3 region: CAWKRNWGDTEAFF. The CDR3 region has the DNA TGTGCCTGGAAACGGAATTGGGGGGACACTGAAGCTTTCTTT.

Only a few counts were recorded for this clone. This sequence joins TRBV2 and TRBJ1-1, with 8 nucleotides matching TRBD1. V shed 7 bases, J shed 5 bases, and the junction held 9 bases outside the gene matches. Germline CDR1 SNHLY, CDR2 FYNNEI. This CDR3 is built from 14 residues. The CDR3 here is CASNTDRGTTEAFF. In nucleotides, the CDR3 is TGTGCCAGCAATACAGACAGGGGTACGACTGAAGCTTTCTTT.

This chain uses TRBV7-9 with TRBJ2-3; a possible D gene is TRBD2 (6 bases). The CDR3 extends over 12 amino acids. The germline V gene encodes CDR1 SEHNR and CDR2 FQNEAQ (reference sequence). Trimming cost V 11 bases and J 0 bases, with 9 bases left between them. This CDR3 reads CAGGGSTDTQYF. The CDR3 nucleotides are TGTGCCGGAGGAGGGAGCACAGATACGCAGTATTTT. Based on the CDR3 plus reference TRBV7-9 and TRBJ2-3, the full variable domain is DTGVSQNPRHKITKRGQNVTFRCDPISEHNRLYWYRQTLGQGPEFLTYFQNEAQLEKSRLLSDRFSAERPKGSFSTLEIQRTEQGDSAMYLCAGGGSTDTQYFGPGTRLTVL.

The chain uses TRBV5-6 and TRBJ2-6; D may be TRBD2 (6 bases). The CDR3 sequence is 14 residues long. Germline V gene lookup returns CDR1 SGHDT and CDR2 YYEEEE. Trimming left V 6 bases short and J 4 bases short, with 11 bases between. This chain's CDR3 is CASTGDWGANVLTF. As DNA, the CDR3 is TGTGCCAGCACCGGGGACTGGGGGGCCAACGTCCTGACTTTC.

The gene calls are TRBV25-1 and TRBJ2-5; the match to TRBD2 covers 7 bases. Looked up from germline, CDR1 is MGHDK and CDR2 is SYGVNS. The CDR3 has 13 residues. Unmatched junction bases numbered 5, after V lost 7 bases and J lost 3 bases. Here the CDR3 reads CASTDGGEETQYF. The DNA for the CDR3 is TGTGCCAGCACTGATGGGGGGGAAGAGACCCAGTACTTC.

The CDR3 DNA follows: TGTGCCAGCAGCCCCCGGGAGCGTGAGCAGTTCTTC. This gives the protein CASSPREREQFF. The chain has TRBV9 and TRBJ2-1, with D perhaps matching TRBD2 (6 bases). CDR3 size: 12 residues. Germline V lookup: CDR1 SGDLS, CDR2 YYNGEE. V was pared by 4 bases and J by 9 bases, with 11 bases between.

This sequence joins TRBV2 and TRBJ2-7; D may be TRBD2 (6 bases). The CDR3 length is 17 residues. Germline V gene sequence: CDR1 SNHLY, CDR2 FYNNEI. V gave up 4 bases and J gave up 0 bases, with 19 bases separating them. DNA of the CDR3: TGTGCCAGCAGTGTTAGCGGTTCCACCCTGAGCTCCTACGAGCAGTACTTC. Amino acid sequence: CASSVSGSTLSSYEQYF.

A note on this clone: This specimen includes other DNA sequences encoding the same CDR3. The J gene is TRBJ1-5, the V gene TRBV11-2; no reliable D call. CDR1 and CDR2 (germline): SGHAT, FQNNGV. The CDR3 runs 15 residues. The V and J ends lost 1 base and 0 bases respectively, with 7 bases between them. Here the CDR3 reads CASSLGGISNQPQHF. CDR3 coding DNA: TGTGCCAGCAGCTTAGGCGGCATTAGCAATCAGCCCCAGCATTTT. Looking up the rest from reference TRBV11-2 and TRBJ1-5 gives the full variable domain: EAGVAQSPRYKIIEKRQSVAFWCNPISGHATLYWYQQILGQGPKLLIQFQNNGVVDDSQLPKDRFSAERLKGVDSTLKIQPAKLEDSAVYLCASSLGGISNQPQHFGDGTRLSIL.

V gene TRBV19 combines with J gene TRBJ2-7, with TRBD1 as a possible D gene (6 bases). The V end was cut by 3 bases, the J end by 3 bases, with 12 bases between. Per the germline V gene, CDR1 is LNHDA and CDR2 is SQIVND (reference sequence). The CDR3 has 14 residues. The CDR3 loop reads CASSISSRGYEQYF. The CDR3 region has the DNA TGTGCCAGTAGTATCTCCTCCAGGGGCTACGAGCAGTACTTC.

The chain joins TRBV30 to TRBJ1-4; D possibly corresponds to TRBD1 (6 bases). Germline V CDR1 and CDR2: GTSNPN, SVGIG (reference sequence). The CDR3 runs to 15 residues. V dropped 4 bases and J dropped 4 bases, with 16 bases sitting between them. The CDR3 nucleotides are TGTGCCTGGATCACACCGGGACACAGTAATGAAAAACTGTTTTTT. Amino acid sequence: CAWITPGHSNEKLFF. Supplemented by reference TRBV30 and TRBJ1-4, the full variable domain reads SQTIHQWPATLVQPVGSPLSLECTVEGTSNPNLYWYRQAAGRGLQLLFYSVGIGQISSEVPQNLSASRPQDRQFILSSKKLLLSDSGFYLCAWITPGHSNEKLFFGSGTQLSVL.

The rearrangement uses TRBV6-5 and TRBJ1-1; no reliable D call. Germline V CDR1 and CDR2: MNHEY, SVGAGI. V was clipped by 6 bases and J by 0 bases, with 8 bases between them. This CDR3 is built from 13 residues. The CDR3 region is CASRARMNTEAFF. The CDR3 nucleotides are TGTGCCAGCAGGGCACGTATGAACACTGAAGCTTTCTTT.

This clone was seen only once. This chain uses TRBV21-1 with TRBJ2-7; the table's D call, TRBD2, has no DNA check behind it. TRBV21-1 is given as a pseudogene. This CDR3 has 12 residues. This chain's CDR3 is CASSKAADEQYF. DNA of the CDR3: TGTGCCAGCAGCAAAGCCGCGGACGAGCAGTACTTC.

This clone was seen only once. The V and J genes are TRBV2 and TRBJ1-6; D is uncertain. V was pared by 4 bases and J by 0 bases, with 13 bases between. CDR1 is SNHLY and CDR2 is FYNNEI in the germline V gene. This CDR3 is built from 17 residues. CDR3 nucleotides: TGTGCCAGCAGTGTTCGGGGTCCGACCTCCTATAATTCACCCCTCCACTTT. Residues: CASSVRGPTSYNSPLHF.